The following is a T cell receptor beta chain sequence with its context. Donors had localized lung adenocarcinoma, a non-small cell lung cancer. The data stem from a study of CD4 and CD8 cells across lung adenocarcinoma regions. The CDR3 is 15 amino acids. Germline V lookup: CDR1 MNHNS, CDR2 SASEGT. From the PCR reads, TCRdb called clonotypes with MiXCR, one entry per CDR3 protein. The table lists some 11,000 distinct CDR3 sequences, roughly 53% of them singletons. This sequence was found in a male donor with lung adenocarcinoma. The CD4 and CD8 labels of this study may be unreliable. Sequenced input: CD4+ T cells from the center of a lung tumor. V gene TRBV6-1 combines with J gene TRBJ2-1; possibly TRBD1 or TRBD2 for D (6 bases each). The J call may be faulty, since TRBJ2-5 better matches the DNA end. CDR3 loop: CASSPRVGGSETQYF. The CDR3 coding sequence is TGTGCCAGCAGCCCCCGGGTGGGGGGCTCAGAGACCCAGTACTTC.